The clone carrying this TCR beta chain has just a few counts. What it recognizes is unknown. The data originate from a study of T cell repertoires in cytomegalovirus infection. TCRdb reprocessed the reads via MiXCR and lists one record per CDR3 protein. The sample holds about 220,000 distinct CDR3 sequences; approximately 38% are singletons and the top ten take roughly three fifths. Germline loops: CDR1 MNHEY, CDR2 SMNVEV (reference sequence). This CDR3 has 17 residues. The V and J ends lost 5 bases and 4 bases, in that order; junction bases with no gene match: 8. This receptor was obtained from a human donor in good health (CMV status not recorded). Some clones in this sample may be carry-over from other donors' samples. Sequences were derived from CD8+ T cells from cultured PBMCs, sampled from culture after CMV antigen stimulation. This chain connects TRBV27 to TRBJ2-1; 13 bases agree with TRBD2. CDR3 bases: TGTGCCAGCAGTATGCGGACTAGCGGGAGCGGATACAATGAGCAGTTCTTC. It is translated as CASSMRTSGSGYNEQFF.